Following are 19 T cell receptor beta chains from one sample sequenced in a study of OX40 agonist ivuxolimab in advanced cancers. The method was the immunoSEQ multiplex PCR assay. TCRdb provides this immuneACCESS table in a form limited to in-frame rearrangements. Some clones are lacking; in checked studies, under half of them reflect an unresolved V gene, and why the rest are absent is not known. Present in this sample are about 89,000 clones, over 75% of which were seen just once. Roughly 0.3% of the sample belongs to the ten largest clones. This specimen was CD4+ or CD8+ T cells sorted from blood, taken in a trial of the OX40 agonist ivuxolimab. Receptors originate from an adult with an advanced solid tumor such as melanoma, head and neck, liver or kidney cancer.

The chain employs TRBV7-2 and TRBJ1-4, with D tentatively TRBD1 (5 bases). The germline V gene has CDR1 SGHTA and CDR2 FQGNSA. Trimming removed 5 bases at V and 1 base at J, with 11 bases between. The CDR3 has 15 amino acids. The CDR3 sequence: CASSLNQGTNEKLFF. In DNA form, the CDR3 reads TGTGCCAGCAGCCTCAACCAGGGAACTAATGAAAAACTGTTTTTT.

V gene TRBV5-1 combines with J gene TRBJ2-7; TRBD1 aligns across 8 bases. The V gene's germline CDR1 is SGHRS and CDR2 YFSETQ. With V trimmed by 4 bases and J by 3 bases, 6 bases remained unmatched. This CDR3 contains 14 residues. As DNA, the CDR3 is TGCGCCAGCAGCACGGACAGGGAAGTCTACGAGCAGTACTTC. Amino acid sequence: CASSTDREVYEQYF.

This sequence joins TRBV30 and TRBJ2-7; possible D gene TRBD1, 5 bases. The CDR3 is made up of 14 amino acids. V shed 3 bases and J shed 6 bases, with 18 bases lying between them. Per germline, CDR1 GTSNPN and CDR2 SVGIG (reference sequence). Here the CDR3 DNA reads TGTGCCTGGAGGGACACTACCAGGGCGGCCGAGCAGTACTTC. It yields the protein CAWRDTTRAAEQYF. Using reference TRBV30 and TRBJ2-7 for the parts outside the CDR3, the full variable domain is SQTIHQWPATLVQPVGSPLSLECTVEGTSNPNLYWYRQAAGRGLQLLFYSVGIGQISSEVPQNLSASRPQDRQFILSSKKLLLSDSGFYLCAWRDTTRAAEQYFGPGTRLTVT.

In DNA form, the CDR3 reads TGTGCCAGCAGTGATACCGGACGGGTAGGGACCGGGGAGCTGTTTTTT. It codes for CASSDTGRVGTGELFF. V usage is TRBV6-1 and J usage is TRBJ2-2; D remains unclear. There are 16 residues in the CDR3. From germline, CDR1 is MNHNS and CDR2 SASEGT. V was shortened by 3 bases and J by 5 bases, with 16 bases between the two germline ends.

CDR3 sequence reads: CASSQRHGGSGANVLTF. CDR3 coding DNA: TGTGCCAGCAGCCAACGGCACGGGGGTTCGGGGGCCAACGTCCTGACTTTC. This chain uses TRBV7-2 with TRBJ2-6, with D possibly TRBD2 on 6 matching bases. V was trimmed by 5 bases and J by 4 bases, leaving 18 bases between them. The CDR3 extends over 17 amino acids. Germline V gene data show CDR1 as SGHTA and CDR2 as FQGNSA.

This chain joins TRBV4-3 and TRBJ2-3, with TRBD2 matching over 10 bases. CDR1 and CDR2 (germline): LGHNA, YSLEER. The CDR3 spans 13 residues. CDR3 residues: CLGTSVYTDTQYF. Written as DNA, the CDR3 is TGCCTGGGGACTAGCGTATACACAGATACGCAGTATTTT.

V and J are TRBV11-2 and TRBJ2-7, with TRBD1 as a possible D gene (5 bases). The CDR3 is 18 residues long. In germline, CDR1 is SGHAT, CDR2 FQNNGV. Deletions cut 0 bases from V and 4 bases from J, with 22 bases between. CDR3 DNA sequence: TGTGCCAGCAGCTTAGAACTTCTTGACAGAACACTACGATACGAGCAGTACTTC. Protein: CASSLELLDRTLRYEQYF.

The chain is built from TRBV6-6 and TRBJ1-1; TRBD1 aligns across 9 bases. The CDR3 has 16 residues. Germline CDR1 reads MNHNY; CDR2 reads SVGAGI (reference sequence). V lost 0 bases, J lost 7 bases, and 9 bases stayed unmatched. This CDR3 is CASSYSKGQGVGEAFF. CDR3 coding DNA: TGTGCCAGCAGTTACTCGAAGGGACAGGGTGTAGGTGAAGCTTTCTTT.

This chain joins TRBV4-2 and TRBJ2-3; D is tentatively TRBD1 or TRBD2 (6 bases each). Trimming stripped 4 bases from V and 1 base from J, with 9 bases between. CDR1 LGHNA and CDR2 YNFKEQ come from the germline V gene. The CDR3 totals 14 residues. This CDR3 reads CASSLGGGTDTQYF. Written as DNA, the CDR3 is TGTGCCAGCAGCCTCGGGGGCGGCACAGATACGCAGTATTTT.

For this clone: One end of the junction fails to match germline, which may point to a read error. V is TRBV2 and J is TRBJ1-1; the D gene is possibly TRBD1 (6 bases). The CDR3 extends over 11 amino acids. Germline V gives CDR1 SNHLY, CDR2 FYNNEI. The CDR3 is CASGRDTEAFF. Here the CDR3 DNA reads TGTGCCAGCGGGAGGGACACGGAAGCTTTCTTT.

J is TRBJ1-1 and V is TRBV28; D ambiguous. The CDR3 contains 12 residues. From germline, CDR1 is MDHEN and CDR2 SYDVKM. The V end lost 1 base, the J end lost 9 bases, and 9 bases lay between the germline ends. CDR3 amino acids: CASSLFPRQAFF. Written as DNA, the CDR3 is TGTGCCAGCAGTTTATTCCCGAGGCAAGCTTTCTTT.

The J gene is TRBJ1-3, the V gene TRBV29-1, with 9 bases that match TRBD1. Germline V gene sequence: CDR1 SQVTM, CDR2 ANQGSEA. The length of the CDR3 is 16 residues. The trim removed 4 bases at V and 0 bases at J, leaving 7 bases unmatched. CDR3 region: CSVAPGQGSSGNTIYF. The CDR3 DNA sequence: TGCAGCGTTGCGCCGGGACAGGGAAGCTCTGGAAACACCATATATTTT. The full variable domain, rest sourced from reference TRBV29-1 and TRBJ1-3, is SAVISQKPSRDICQRGTSLTIQCQVDSQVTMMFWYRQQPGQSLTLIATANQGSEATYESGFVIDKFPISRPNLTFSTLTVSNMSPEDSSIYLCSVAPGQGSSGNTIYFGEGSWLTVV.

The J gene is TRBJ1-2, the V gene TRBV7-3; D is possibly TRBD1 (5 bases). The V and J ends lost 5 bases and 4 bases respectively, with 29 bases between them. The CDR3 length is 19 residues. Germline V gene sequence: CDR1 SGHTA, CDR2 FQGTGA. The CDR3 reads CASSPRKPGKAGSTYGYTF. The CDR3 nucleotides are TGTGCCAGCAGCCCCCGAAAGCCAGGTAAGGCAGGGTCCACCTATGGCTACACCTTC.

The chain has TRBV7-8 and TRBJ2-2; D is undetermined. Trimming removed 10 bases at V and 0 bases at J, with 6 bases between. Per the germline V gene, CDR1 is SGHVS and CDR2 is FQNEAQ. The CDR3 spans 12 residues. As DNA, the CDR3 is TGTGCCACCGGGTCGAACACCGGGGAGCTGTTTTTT. It codes for CATGSNTGELFF. The full variable domain, in which reference TRBV7-8 and TRBJ2-2 provide the parts outside the CDR3, is GAGVSQSPRYKVAKRGQDVALRCDPISGHVSLFWYQQALGQGPEFLTYFQNEAQLDKSGLPSDRFFAERPEGSVSTLKIQRTQQEDSAVYLCATGSNTGELFFGEGSRLTVL.

The chain recombines TRBV5-8 with TRBJ2-5; D is undetermined. The germline V gene encodes CDR1 SGHTS and CDR2 YDEGEE. Trimming took 0 bases from V and 4 from J, leaving 13 bases between them. The CDR3 is 15 residues long. The CDR3 protein is CASSLDSGGRETQYF. The CDR3 DNA sequence: TGTGCCAGCAGCTTGGATTCGGGTGGGCGAGAGACCCAGTACTTC.

The chain's CDR3 is CASSFQGNTEAFF. The CDR3 DNA reads TGTGCCAGCAGCTTCCAGGGTAACACTGAAGCTTTCTTT. The chain uses TRBV9 and TRBJ1-1; the D gene is possibly TRBD1 (5 bases). CDR1 SGDLS and CDR2 YYNGEE come from the germline V gene. The CDR3 length is 13 residues. V lost 4 bases and J lost 2, with 9 bases in between.

V is TRBV6-6 and J is TRBJ1-3; D remains unclear. Trimming left V 5 bases short and J 16 bases short, with 24 bases between. Germline lookup yields CDR1 MNHNY and CDR2 SVGAGI (reference sequence). There are 14 residues in the CDR3. The CDR3: CASSHGGQASLFYF. DNA of the CDR3: TGTGCCAGCAGTCATGGAGGGCAGGCCTCGCTGTTCTATTTT.

CDR3 sequence: CASSYEGIRELFF. The CDR3 DNA follows: TGTGCCAGCAGTTATGAGGGGATCCGGGAGCTGTTTTTT. J is TRBJ2-2 and V is TRBV6-5; D possibly matches TRBD1 or TRBD2 (5 bases each). Per germline, CDR1 MNHEY and CDR2 SVGAGI. CDR3 length: 13 amino acids. V was cut by 3 bases and J by 9 bases, with 11 bases left in between.

This chain uses TRBV7-9 with TRBJ2-3; D is possibly TRBD2 (6 bases). Looked up from germline, CDR1 is SEHNR and CDR2 is FQNEAQ (reference sequence). CDR3 length equals 13 residues. V lost 4 bases and J lost 5, with 10 bases in between. The CDR3 sequence: CASSSSSGDTQYF. The CDR3 DNA sequence: TGTGCCAGCAGCTCAAGTAGCGGAGATACGCAGTATTTT.